This T cell receptor (beta chain) comes out of a study of shared clonotypes between healthy human individuals. Across the study: A donor's plate count was three for CD4 naive and three for CD4 memory; CD8 naive had two and CD8 memory one.

Repertoires were generated with immunoSEQ multiplex PCR, while TCRdb's copy carries only in-frame clones and drops some. The sample carries 1,400,000 or so clones, approximately 98.5% recorded once. On this clone: The antigen remains unidentified.

The study's findings and limits: Several donors held about 5% of naive CD4 clonotypes in common.

V shed 1 base and J shed 5 bases, with 13 bases lying between them. Germline V CDR1 and CDR2: SGHRS, YFSETQ. The CDR3 sequence is 14 residues long. The receptor was isolated from a man younger than 40 in good health. This rearrangement joins TRBV5-1 to TRBJ2-7; maybe TRBD2 (5 bases). The sequenced sample was naive CD4+ T cells sorted from blood. Subset described: CD45RA+ positively selected. The CDR3 bases are TGCGCCAGCAGCTTGCGCGATGCGGGCGACGAGCAGTACTTC. Translation gives CASSLRDAGDEQYF.